This T cell receptor beta chain was recovered during a study of cytomegalovirus exposure and HLA in healthy donors. The study's findings and limits: The authors later linked a missense DCLRE1C variant to TCR beta V- and J-gene trimming.

With 60 Vbeta and 13 Jbeta primers, the PCR was carried out. TCRdb's copy holds only in-frame clones and misses some; the assay was immunoSEQ multiplex PCR. This sample yields about 82,000 clones, of which 74% are seen a single time; about 6.2% belongs to the top ten. Trimming pared 0 bases from V and 8 bases from J, leaving 11 bases between. Germline CDR1 reads SGHDT; CDR2 reads YYEEEE. This CDR3 region has 13 residues. Remarks on this clone: No antigen is known for it.

The rearrangement links TRBV5-6 to TRBJ1-2; the D gene is possibly TRBD1 (5 bases). The sequence derives from a woman aged 45-60 years in good health and CMV-seropositive. Material: PBMCs. The CDR3 DNA reads as TGTGCCAGCAGCTTGGTCGGGGCGGGAGGCTACACCTTC. Translation gives CASSLVGAGGYTF.